These 6 T cell receptor beta chains were all obtained from the same sample, sequenced in a study of neurological immune-mediated disorders. TCRdb passed the 5' RACE reads through MiXCR, listing each CDR3 protein once. Of about 27,000 distinct CDR3 sequences listed, about 3.5% are singletons. What was sequenced was PBMCs. The receptor source for this set is a woman aged 25 to 39 with multiple sclerosis.

This clonotype was counted at least ten times. The rearrangement links TRBV4-3 to TRBJ1-1, with D uncertain. Trimming removed 4 bases at V and 5 bases at J, with 11 bases between. Germline assignment: CDR1 LGHNA and CDR2 YSLEER. The CDR3 contains 13 residues. The CDR3: CASSLGSGTEAFF. DNA for the CDR3: TGCGCCAGCAGCCTGGGGTCGGGGACTGAAGCTTTCTTT.

The chain employs TRBV6-6 and TRBJ1-6, with a weak D call TRBD1 (5 bases). Between the trimmed V and J ends, which lost 4 bases and 0 bases, there was a span of 7 bases. Germline loops: CDR1 MNHNY, CDR2 SVGAGI (reference sequence). This CDR3 spans 15 amino acids. Written as DNA, the CDR3 is TGTGCCAGCAGTTGGGGGGACTCCTATAATTCACCCCTCCACTTT. Its translation: CASSWGDSYNSPLHF.

This clonotype was observed many times. The chain combines TRBV5-5 with TRBJ1-5; D call uncertain. V lost 0 bases to trimming and J lost 5 bases, with 9 bases between them. The length of the CDR3 is 14 residues. Germline values: CDR1 SGHKS, CDR2 YYEKEE (reference sequence). CDR3 protein: CASSLGDTYQPQHF. The CDR3 DNA reads TGTGCCAGCAGCTTGGGTGACACATATCAGCCCCAGCATTTT. The full variable domain, completed using reference TRBV5-5 and TRBJ1-5, is DAGVTQSPTHLIKTRGQQVTLRCSPISGHKSVSWYQQVLGQGPQFIFQYYEKEERGRGNFPDRFSARQFPNYSSELNVNALLLGDSALYLCASSLGDTYQPQHFGDGTRLSIL.

The table lists this clonotype with many counts. The junction departs from germline at one end; a sequencing error may be responsible. V usage is TRBV11-3 and J usage is TRBJ1-5; weak D call: TRBD1 (5 bases). The CDR3 runs to 13 residues. Germline values: CDR1 SGHNT, CDR2 YENEEA. The CDR3 spells CASSLGGNQPQNF. DNA of the CDR3: TGTGCCAGCAGCTTAGGGGGCAATCAGCCCCAGAATTTT.

Many counts were recorded for this clonotype. The chain employs TRBV6-5 and TRBJ2-5; the D gene is possibly TRBD2 (6 bases). Germline V lookup: CDR1 MNHEY, CDR2 SVGAGI. The CDR3 is 13 residues long. V lost 10 bases and J 5 bases, leaving 17 bases between the germline ends. The CDR3 reads CATTPGGTETQYF. The DNA of the CDR3 is TGTGCCACCACCCCTGGCGGGACGGAGACCCAGTACTTC.

There are many counts of this clonotype. The rearrangement joins TRBV28 to TRBJ1-1; D unresolved. Germline V CDR1 and CDR2: MDHEN, SYDVKM. Trimming took 3 bases from V and 7 from J, leaving 9 bases between them. This CDR3 is built from 12 residues. The CDR3 coding sequence is TGTGCCAGCAGTTTTGGAGGCCTTGAAGCTTTCTTT. It specifies CASSFGGLEAFF.